This entry describes one T cell receptor beta chain. These data belong to a study of T cell changes during pregnancy in multiple sclerosis. Sequencing used immunoSEQ multiplex PCR; TCRdb keeps in-frame clones, though not all of them. The sample carries about 57,000 clones, approximately 89% recorded once. Germline lookup yields CDR1 MDHEN and CDR2 SYDVKM. The V gene end was trimmed by 5 bases and the J gene end by 8 bases; junction bases not matched to a gene: 11. CDR3 size: 14 residues. J is TRBJ1-2 and V is TRBV28; 7 bases agree with TRBD1. The source is a female donor in good health, enrolled as a control in a pregnancy study. The input for sequencing was peripheral blood, taken after pregnancy. This chain's CDR3 is CASSPPYRGKGYTF. In nucleotides, the CDR3 is TGTGCCAGCAGTCCTCCTTACAGGGGCAAGGGCTACACCTTC.